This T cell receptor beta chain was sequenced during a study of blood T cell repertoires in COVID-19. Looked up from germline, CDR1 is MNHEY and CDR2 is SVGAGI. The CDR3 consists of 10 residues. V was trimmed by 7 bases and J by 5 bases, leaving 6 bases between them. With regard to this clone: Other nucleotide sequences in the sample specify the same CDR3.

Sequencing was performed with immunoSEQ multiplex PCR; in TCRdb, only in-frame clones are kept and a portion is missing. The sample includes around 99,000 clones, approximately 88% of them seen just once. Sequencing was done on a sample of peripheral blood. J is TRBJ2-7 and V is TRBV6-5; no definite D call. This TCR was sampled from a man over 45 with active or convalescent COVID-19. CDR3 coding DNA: TGTGCCAGCATCAGCGACGAGCAGTACTTC. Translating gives CASISDEQYF.